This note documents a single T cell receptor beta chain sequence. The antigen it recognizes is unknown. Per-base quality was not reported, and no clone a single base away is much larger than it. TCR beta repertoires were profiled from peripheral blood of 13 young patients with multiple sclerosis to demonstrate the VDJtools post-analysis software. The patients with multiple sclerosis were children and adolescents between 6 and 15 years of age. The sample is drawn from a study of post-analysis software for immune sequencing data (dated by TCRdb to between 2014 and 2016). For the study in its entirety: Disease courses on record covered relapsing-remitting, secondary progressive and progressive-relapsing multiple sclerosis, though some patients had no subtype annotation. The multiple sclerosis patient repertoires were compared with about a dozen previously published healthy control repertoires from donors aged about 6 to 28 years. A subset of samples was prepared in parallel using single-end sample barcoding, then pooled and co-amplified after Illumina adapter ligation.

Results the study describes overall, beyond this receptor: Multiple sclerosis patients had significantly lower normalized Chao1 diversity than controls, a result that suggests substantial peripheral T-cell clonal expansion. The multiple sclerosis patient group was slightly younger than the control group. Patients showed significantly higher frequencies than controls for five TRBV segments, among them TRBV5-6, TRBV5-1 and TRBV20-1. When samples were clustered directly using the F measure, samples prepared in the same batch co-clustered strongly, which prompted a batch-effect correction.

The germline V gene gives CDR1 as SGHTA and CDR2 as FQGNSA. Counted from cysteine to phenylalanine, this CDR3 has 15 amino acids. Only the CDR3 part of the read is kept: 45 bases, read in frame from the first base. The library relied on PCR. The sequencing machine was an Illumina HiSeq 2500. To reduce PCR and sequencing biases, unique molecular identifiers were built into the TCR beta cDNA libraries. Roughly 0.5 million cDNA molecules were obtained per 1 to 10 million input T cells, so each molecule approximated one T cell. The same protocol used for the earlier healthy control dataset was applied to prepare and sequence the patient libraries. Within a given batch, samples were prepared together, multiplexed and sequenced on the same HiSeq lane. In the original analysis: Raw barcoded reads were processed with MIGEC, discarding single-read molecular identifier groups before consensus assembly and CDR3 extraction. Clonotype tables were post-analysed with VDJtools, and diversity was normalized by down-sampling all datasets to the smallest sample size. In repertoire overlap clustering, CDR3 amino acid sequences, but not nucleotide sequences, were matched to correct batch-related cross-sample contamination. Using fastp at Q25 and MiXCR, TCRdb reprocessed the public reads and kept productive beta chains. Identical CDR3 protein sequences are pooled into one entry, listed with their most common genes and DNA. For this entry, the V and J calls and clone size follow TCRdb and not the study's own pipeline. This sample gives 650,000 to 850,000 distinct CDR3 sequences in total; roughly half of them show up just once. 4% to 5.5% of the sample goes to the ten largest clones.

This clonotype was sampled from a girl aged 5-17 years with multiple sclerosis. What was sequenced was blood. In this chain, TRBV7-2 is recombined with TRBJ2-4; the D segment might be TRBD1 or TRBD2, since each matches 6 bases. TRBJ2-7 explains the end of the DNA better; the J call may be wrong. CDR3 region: CASSLEGGFHYEQYF. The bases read TGTGCCAGCAGCTTAGAGGGGGGATTCCACTACGAGCAGTACTTC.